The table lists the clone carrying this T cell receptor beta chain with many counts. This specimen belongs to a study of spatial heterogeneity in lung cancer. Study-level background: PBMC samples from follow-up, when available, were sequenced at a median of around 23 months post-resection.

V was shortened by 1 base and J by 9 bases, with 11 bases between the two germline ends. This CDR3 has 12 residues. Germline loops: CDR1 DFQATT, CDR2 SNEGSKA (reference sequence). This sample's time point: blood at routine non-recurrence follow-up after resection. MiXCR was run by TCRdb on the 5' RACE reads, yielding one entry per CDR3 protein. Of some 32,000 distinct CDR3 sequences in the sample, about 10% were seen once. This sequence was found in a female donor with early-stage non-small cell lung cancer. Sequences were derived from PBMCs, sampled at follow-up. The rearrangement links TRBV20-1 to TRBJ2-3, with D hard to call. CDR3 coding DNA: TGCAGTGCTAGAGGGGCAAAAGGAACGCAGTATTTT. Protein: CSARGAKGTQYF.